In this sample, the clone carrying this T cell receptor (beta chain) turned up a few times. Its antigen is undetermined. The sample belongs to a study of cytomegalovirus exposure and HLA in healthy donors. The germline V and J ends were trimmed by 0 bases and 6 bases, with 9 bases remaining between them. The V gene's germline CDR1 is SGHVS and CDR2 FQNEAQ. The CDR3 contains 14 residues. The PCR made use of 60 Vbeta and 13 Jbeta primers. The data were produced by immunoSEQ multiplex PCR, yet TCRdb's version contains in-frame clones alone and is incomplete. The data hold 200,000 or so clones, with 75% to 80% observed a single time. General study results and limits: What a later analysis showed was that several of the most significant clusters appeared linked to common viral pathogens. Among the sequence variants, a highly shared cluster was likely an artifact of sequencing.

Specimen: PBMCs. The receptor comes from a woman aged 30 to 39 in good health and CMV-seropositive. The chain employs TRBV7-8 and TRBJ2-1, with a tentative D call TRBD1 (6 bases). The CDR3 here is CASSLAGGSNEQFF. The CDR3 DNA is TGTGCCAGCAGCTTAGCAGGGGGAAGCAATGAGCAGTTCTTC.